Listed here is a single T cell receptor (beta chain). The data belong to a study of T cells expressing NK-cell markers. Study context: It was sorted CD3+CD56+NKG2C+, CD3+CD56+NKG2C- and CD3+CD56-NKG2C+ T cells that supplied the TCR beta repertoires.

Germline V gene data show CDR1 as SGHTS and CDR2 as YDEGEE. The CDR3 spans 15 residues. Scientists made TCR beta cDNA using 5'RACE template switching with UMIs. TCRdb reworked the 5' RACE reads into one entry per CDR3 protein, no DNA. Its table lists 500,000 or so distinct CDR3 sequences. Sequenced input: blood T cells: a sorted CD56 or NKG2C T cell subset, CD4+ or CD8+ T cells, or bulk PBMC T cells (not recorded which). This receptor was obtained from a man aged 18 to 30 in good health. The V and J genes are TRBV5-8 and TRBJ2-4; TCRdb picks TRBD1, but there is no DNA to check that call. Here the CDR3 reads CASSLAGLGGNIQYF. Based on the CDR3 plus reference TRBV5-8 and TRBJ2-4, the full variable domain is EAGVTQSPTHLIKTRGQQATLRCSPISGHTSVYWYQQALGLGLQFLLWYDEGEERNRGNFPPRFSGRQFPNYSSELNVNALELEDSALYLCASSLAGLGGNIQYFGAGTRLSVL.